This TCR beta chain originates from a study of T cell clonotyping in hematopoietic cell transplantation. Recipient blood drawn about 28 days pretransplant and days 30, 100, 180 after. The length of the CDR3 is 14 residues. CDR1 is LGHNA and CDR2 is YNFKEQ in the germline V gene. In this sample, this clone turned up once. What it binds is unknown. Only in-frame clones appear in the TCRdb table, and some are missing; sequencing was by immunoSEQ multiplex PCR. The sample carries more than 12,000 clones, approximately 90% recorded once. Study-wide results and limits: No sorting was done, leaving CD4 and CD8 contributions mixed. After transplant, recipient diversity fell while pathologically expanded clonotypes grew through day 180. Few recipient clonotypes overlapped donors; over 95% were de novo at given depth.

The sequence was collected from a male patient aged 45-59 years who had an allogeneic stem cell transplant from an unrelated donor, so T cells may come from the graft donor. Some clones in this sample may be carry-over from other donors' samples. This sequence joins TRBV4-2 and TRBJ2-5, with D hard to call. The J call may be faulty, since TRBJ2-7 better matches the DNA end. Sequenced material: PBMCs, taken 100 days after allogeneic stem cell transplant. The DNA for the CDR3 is TGTGCCAGCAGCCAAGAGCACAGAATCTACGAGCAGTACTTC. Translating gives CASSQEHRIYEQYF.